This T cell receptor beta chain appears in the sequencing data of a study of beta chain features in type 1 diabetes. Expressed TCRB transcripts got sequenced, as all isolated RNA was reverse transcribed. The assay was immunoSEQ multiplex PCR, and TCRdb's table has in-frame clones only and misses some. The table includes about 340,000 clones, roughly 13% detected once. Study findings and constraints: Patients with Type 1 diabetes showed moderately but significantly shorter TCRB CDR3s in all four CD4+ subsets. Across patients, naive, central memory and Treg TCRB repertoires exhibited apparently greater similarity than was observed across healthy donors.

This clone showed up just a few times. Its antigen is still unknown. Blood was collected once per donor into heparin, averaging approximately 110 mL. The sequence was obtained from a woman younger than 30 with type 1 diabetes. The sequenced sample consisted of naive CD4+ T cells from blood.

The CDR3 DNA sequence: TGCGCCAGCAGCACCGGGACTAACGTCAATGAGCAGTTCTTC. Amino acids: CASSTGTNVNEQFF. J is TRBJ2-1 and V is TRBV5-1; 7 bases agree with TRBD2. The CDR3 runs 14 residues. V shed 4 bases, J shed 6 bases, and the junction held 7 bases outside the gene matches. Germline CDR1 reads SGHRS; CDR2 reads YFSETQ.